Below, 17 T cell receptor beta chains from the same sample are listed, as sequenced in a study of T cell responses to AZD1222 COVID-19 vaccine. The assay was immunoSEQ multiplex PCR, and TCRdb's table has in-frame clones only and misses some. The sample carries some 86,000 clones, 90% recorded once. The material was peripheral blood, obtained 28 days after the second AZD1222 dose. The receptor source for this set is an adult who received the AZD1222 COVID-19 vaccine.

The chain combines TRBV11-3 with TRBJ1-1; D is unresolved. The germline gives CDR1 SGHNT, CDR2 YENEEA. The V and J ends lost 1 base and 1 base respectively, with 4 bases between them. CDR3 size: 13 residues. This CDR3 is CASSLGWNTEAFF. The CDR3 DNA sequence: TGTGCCAGCAGCTTAGGTTGGAACACTGAAGCTTTCTTT.

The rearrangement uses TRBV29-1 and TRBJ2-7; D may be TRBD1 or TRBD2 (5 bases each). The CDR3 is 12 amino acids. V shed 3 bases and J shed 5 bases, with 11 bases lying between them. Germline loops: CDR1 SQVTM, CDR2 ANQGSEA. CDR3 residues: CSVDPGQNEQYF. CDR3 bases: TGCAGCGTTGACCCGGGGCAGAACGAGCAGTACTTC.

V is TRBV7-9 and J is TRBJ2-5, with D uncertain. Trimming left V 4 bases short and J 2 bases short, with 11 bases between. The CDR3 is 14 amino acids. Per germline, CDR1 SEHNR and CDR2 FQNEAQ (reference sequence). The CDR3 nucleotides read TGTGCCAGCAGCTCCGGACGGAATCAAGAGACCCAGTACTTC. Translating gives CASSSGRNQETQYF.

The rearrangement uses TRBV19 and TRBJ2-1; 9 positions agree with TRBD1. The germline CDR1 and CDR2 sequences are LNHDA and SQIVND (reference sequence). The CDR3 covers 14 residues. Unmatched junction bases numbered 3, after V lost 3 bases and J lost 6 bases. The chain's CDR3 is CASSMGTGRNEQFF. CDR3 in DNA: TGTGCCAGTAGTATGGGGACAGGGCGCAATGAGCAGTTCTTC.

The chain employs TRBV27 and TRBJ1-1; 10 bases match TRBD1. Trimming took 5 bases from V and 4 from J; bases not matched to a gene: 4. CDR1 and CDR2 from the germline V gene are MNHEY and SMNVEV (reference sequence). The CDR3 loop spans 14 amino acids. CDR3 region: CASSLGDRGTEAFF. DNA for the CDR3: TGTGCCAGCAGTCTAGGGGACAGGGGCACTGAAGCTTTCTTT.

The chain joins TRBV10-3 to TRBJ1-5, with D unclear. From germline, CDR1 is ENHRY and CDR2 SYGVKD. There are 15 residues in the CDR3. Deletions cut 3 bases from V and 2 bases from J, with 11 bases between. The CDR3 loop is CAISDEGARNQPQHF. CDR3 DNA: TGTGCCATCAGTGATGAGGGCGCGCGCAATCAGCCCCAGCATTTT.

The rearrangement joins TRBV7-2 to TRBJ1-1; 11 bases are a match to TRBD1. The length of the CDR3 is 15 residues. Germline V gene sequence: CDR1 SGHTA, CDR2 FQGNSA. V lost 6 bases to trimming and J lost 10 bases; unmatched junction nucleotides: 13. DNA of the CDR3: TGTGCCAGCAGTTCCGACGGGACAGGGGGTCCCGGAGCTTTCTTT. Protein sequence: CASSSDGTGGPGAFF.

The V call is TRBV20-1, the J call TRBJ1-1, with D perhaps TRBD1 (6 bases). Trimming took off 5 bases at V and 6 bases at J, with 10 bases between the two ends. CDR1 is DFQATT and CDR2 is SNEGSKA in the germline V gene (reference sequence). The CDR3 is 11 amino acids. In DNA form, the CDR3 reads TGCAGTGCTCCCAAGGGGGCTGAAGCTTTCTTT. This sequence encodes CSAPKGAEAFF.

CDR3 in amino acids: CARVGLGPSYNEQFF. The CDR3 nucleotides are TGTGCCAGGGTCGGACTCGGCCCATCCTACAATGAGCAGTTCTTC. The chain has TRBV3-1 (or the pseudogene TRBV3-2) and TRBJ2-1; D may be TRBD2 (5 bases). V lost 9 bases to trimming and J lost 1 base, with 16 bases between them. This CDR3 is 15 amino acids long. Germline CDR1 reads LGHDT; CDR2 reads YNNKEL (reference sequence).

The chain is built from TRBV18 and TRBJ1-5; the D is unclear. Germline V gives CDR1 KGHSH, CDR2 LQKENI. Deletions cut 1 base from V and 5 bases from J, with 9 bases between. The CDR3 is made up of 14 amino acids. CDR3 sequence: CASSPLGSDQPQHF. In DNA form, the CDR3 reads TGTGCCAGCTCACCACTGGGGTCGGATCAGCCCCAGCATTTT.

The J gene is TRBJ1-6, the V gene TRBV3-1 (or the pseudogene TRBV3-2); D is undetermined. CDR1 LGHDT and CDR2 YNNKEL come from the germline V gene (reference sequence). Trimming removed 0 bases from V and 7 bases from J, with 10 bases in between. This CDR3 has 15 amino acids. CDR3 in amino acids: CASSQEEVYNSPLHF. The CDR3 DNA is TGTGCCAGCAGCCAAGAAGAGGTATACAATTCACCCCTCCACTTT.

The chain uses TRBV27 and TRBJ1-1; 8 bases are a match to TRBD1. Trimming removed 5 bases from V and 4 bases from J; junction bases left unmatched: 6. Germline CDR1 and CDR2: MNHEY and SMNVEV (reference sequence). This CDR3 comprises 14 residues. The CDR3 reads CASSPRDRSTEAFF. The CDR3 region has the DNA TGTGCCAGCAGTCCGCGGGACAGGAGCACTGAAGCTTTCTTT.

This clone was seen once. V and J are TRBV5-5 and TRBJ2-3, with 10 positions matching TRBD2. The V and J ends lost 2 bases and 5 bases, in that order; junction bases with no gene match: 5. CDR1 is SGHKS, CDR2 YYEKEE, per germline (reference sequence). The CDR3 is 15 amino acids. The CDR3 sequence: CASSLLAGFVDTQYF. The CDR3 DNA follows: TGTGCCAGCAGCTTACTAGCGGGGTTCGTAGATACGCAGTATTTT.

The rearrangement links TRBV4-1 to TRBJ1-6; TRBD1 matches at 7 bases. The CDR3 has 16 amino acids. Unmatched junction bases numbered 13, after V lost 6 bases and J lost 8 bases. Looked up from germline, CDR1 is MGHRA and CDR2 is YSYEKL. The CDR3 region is CASRHHQQGNDSPLHF. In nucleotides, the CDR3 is TGCGCCAGCAGGCACCATCAACAGGGGAATGATTCACCCCTCCACTTT.

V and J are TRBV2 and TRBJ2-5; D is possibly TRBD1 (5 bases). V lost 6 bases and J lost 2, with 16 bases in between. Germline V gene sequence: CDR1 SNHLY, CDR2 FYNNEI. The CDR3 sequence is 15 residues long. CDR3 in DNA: TGTGCCAGCAGGGATATTCAGGGTCTTCAAGAGACCCAGTACTTC. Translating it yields CASRDIQGLQETQYF.

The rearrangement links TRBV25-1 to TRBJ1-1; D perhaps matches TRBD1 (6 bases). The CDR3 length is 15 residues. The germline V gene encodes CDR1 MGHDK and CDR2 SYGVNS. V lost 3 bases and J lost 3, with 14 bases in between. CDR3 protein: CASSEARNRDTEAFF. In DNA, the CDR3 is TGTGCCAGCAGTGAGGCCAGAAACAGGGACACTGAAGCTTTCTTT.

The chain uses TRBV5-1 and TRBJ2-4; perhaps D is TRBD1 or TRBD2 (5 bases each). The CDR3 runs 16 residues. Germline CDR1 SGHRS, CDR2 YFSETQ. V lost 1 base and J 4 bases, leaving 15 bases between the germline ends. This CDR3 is CASSLIVGEGKNIQYF. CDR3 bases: TGCGCCAGCAGCTTGATTGTGGGGGAAGGAAAAAACATTCAGTACTTC.